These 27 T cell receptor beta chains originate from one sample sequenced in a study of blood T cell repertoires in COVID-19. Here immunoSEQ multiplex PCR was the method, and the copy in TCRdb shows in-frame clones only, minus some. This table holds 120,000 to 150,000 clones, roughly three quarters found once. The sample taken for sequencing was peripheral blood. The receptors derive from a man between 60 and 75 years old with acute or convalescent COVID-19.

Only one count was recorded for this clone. This CDR3 reads CATSSNRGLSGELFF. The CDR3 DNA reads as TGTGCCACCAGTTCGAACAGGGGGCTTAGCGGGGAGCTGTTTTTT. The V call is TRBV24-1, the J call TRBJ2-2; 9 bases map to TRBD1. Germline V gives CDR1 KGHDR, CDR2 SFDVKD. The ends lost 6 bases at V and 7 bases at J; junction bases unmatched: 8. This CDR3 contains 15 residues.

CDR3 sequence (DNA): TGTGCCAGCAGTACGCTACAGGTCATGAACACTGAAGCTTTCTTT. It specifies CASSTLQVMNTEAFF. V is TRBV28 and J is TRBJ1-1; a weak D match, TRBD1 (5 bases). CDR3 length equals 15 residues. The germline V gene has CDR1 MDHEN and CDR2 SYDVKM. With 5 bases removed from V and 0 bases from J, the gap between germline ends came to 13 bases.

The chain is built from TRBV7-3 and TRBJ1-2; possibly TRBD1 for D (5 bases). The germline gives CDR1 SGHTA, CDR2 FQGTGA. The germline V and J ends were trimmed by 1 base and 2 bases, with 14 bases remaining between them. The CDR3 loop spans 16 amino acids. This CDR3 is CASSLNPQGQNYGYTF. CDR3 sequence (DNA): TGTGCCAGCAGCTTAAACCCCCAGGGTCAGAACTATGGCTACACCTTC.

The chain's CDR3 is CASSNMLNTEAFF. The CDR3 coding sequence is TGTGCCAGCAGCAACATGCTGAACACTGAAGCTTTCTTT. The rearrangement joins TRBV7-8 to TRBJ1-1, with no clear D. Germline-derived CDR1 and CDR2 are SGHVS and FQNEAQ. V gave up 5 bases and J gave up 0 bases, with 7 bases separating them. This CDR3 is built from 13 residues.

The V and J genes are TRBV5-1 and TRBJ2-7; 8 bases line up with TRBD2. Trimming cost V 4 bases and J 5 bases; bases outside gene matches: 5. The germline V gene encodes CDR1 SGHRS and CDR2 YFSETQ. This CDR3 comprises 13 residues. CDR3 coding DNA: TGCGCCAGCAGCCCGGGGACTAGTCACGAGCAGTACTTC. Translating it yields CASSPGTSHEQYF.

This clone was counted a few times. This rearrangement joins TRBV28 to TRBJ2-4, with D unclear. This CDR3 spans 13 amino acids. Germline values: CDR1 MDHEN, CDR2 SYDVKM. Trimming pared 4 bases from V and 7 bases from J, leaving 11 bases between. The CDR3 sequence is CASSSTLGNIQYF. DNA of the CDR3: TGTGCCAGCAGTTCAACCCTCGGTAACATTCAGTACTTC.

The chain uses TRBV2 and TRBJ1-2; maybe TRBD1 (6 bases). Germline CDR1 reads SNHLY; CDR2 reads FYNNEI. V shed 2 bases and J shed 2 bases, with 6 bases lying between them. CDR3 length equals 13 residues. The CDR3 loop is CASSEQGNYGYTF. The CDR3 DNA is TGTGCCAGCAGTGAACAGGGGAACTATGGCTACACCTTC.

The CDR3 region is CASGLVMGGSTDTQYF. In DNA, the CDR3 is TGTGCTAGTGGTTTGGTCATGGGGGGTAGCACAGATACGCAGTATTTT. V and J are TRBV12-5 and TRBJ2-3, with D maybe TRBD2 (6 bases). The CDR3 extends over 16 amino acids. V lost 0 bases and J 0 bases, leaving 10 bases between the germline ends. CDR1 is LGHNT, CDR2 FRNRAP, per germline. The variable domain in full, completed from reference TRBV12-5 and TRBJ2-3, reads DARVTQTPRHKVTEMGQEVTMRCQPILGHNTVFWYRQTMMQGLELLAYFRNRAPLDDSGMPKDRFSAEMPDATLATLKIQPSEPRDSAVYFCASGLVMGGSTDTQYFGPGTRLTVL.

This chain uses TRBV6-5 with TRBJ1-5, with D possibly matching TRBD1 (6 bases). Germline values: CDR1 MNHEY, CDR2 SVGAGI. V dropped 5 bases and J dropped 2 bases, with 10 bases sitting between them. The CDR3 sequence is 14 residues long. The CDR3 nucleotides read TGTGCCAGCAGTCCGGGACACGGCAATCAGCCCCAGCATTTT. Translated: CASSPGHGNQPQHF.

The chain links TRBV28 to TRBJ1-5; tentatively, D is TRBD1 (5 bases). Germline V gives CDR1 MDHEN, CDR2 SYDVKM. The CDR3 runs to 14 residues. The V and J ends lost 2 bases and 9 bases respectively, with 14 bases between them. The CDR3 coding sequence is TGTGCCAGCAGTTTACCAGACAGCCGCGGGCCCCAGCATTTT. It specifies CASSLPDSRGPQHF. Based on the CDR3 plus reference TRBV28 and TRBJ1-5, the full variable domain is DVKVTQSSRYLVKRTGEKVFLECVQDMDHENMFWYRQDPGLGLRLIYFSYDVKMKEKGDIPEGYSVSREKKERFSLILESASTNQTSMYLCASSLPDSRGPQHFGDGTRLSIL.

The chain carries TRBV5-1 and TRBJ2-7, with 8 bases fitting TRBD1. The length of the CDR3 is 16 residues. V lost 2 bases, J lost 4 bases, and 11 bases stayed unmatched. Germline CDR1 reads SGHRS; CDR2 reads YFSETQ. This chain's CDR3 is CASSFQGASNFYEQYF. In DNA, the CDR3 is TGCGCCAGCAGCTTTCAGGGGGCCTCGAACTTTTACGAGCAGTACTTC.

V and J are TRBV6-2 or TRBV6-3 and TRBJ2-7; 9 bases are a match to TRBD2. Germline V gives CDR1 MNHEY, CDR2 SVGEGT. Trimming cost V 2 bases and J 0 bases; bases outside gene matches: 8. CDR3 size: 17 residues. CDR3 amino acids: CASSYPTSGHFSYEQYF. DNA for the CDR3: TGTGCCAGCAGTTACCCGACTAGCGGACATTTCTCCTACGAGCAGTACTTC.

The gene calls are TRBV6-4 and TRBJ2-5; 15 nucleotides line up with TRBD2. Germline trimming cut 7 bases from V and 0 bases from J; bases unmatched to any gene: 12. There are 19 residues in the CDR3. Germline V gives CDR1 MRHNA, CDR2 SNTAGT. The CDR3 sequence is CASTGLAGGQGVYQETQYF. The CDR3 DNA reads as TGTGCCAGCACTGGACTAGCGGGAGGGCAAGGGGTGTACCAAGAGACCCAGTACTTC.

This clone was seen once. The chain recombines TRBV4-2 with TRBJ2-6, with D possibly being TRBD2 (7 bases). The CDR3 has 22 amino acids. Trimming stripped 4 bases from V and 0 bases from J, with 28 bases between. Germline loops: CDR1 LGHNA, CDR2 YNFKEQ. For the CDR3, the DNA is TGTGCCAGCAGCCCCAACCTAATTGATGGGTGGAGGGGGGGCTCTGGGGCCAACGTCCTGACTTTC. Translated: CASSPNLIDGWRGGSGANVLTF.

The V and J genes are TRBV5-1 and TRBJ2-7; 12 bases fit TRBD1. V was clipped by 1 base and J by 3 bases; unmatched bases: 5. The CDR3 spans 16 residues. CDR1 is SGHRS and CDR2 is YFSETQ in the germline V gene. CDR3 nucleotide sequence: TGCGCCAGCAGCTTGTCCGGGACAGGGGGCTTCTACGAGCAGTACTTC. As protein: CASSLSGTGGFYEQYF.

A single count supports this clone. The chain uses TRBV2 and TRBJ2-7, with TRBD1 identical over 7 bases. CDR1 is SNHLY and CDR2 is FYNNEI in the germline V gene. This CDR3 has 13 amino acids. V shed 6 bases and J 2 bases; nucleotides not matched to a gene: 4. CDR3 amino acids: CASRQGTAYEQYF. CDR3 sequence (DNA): TGTGCCAGCAGGCAGGGGACAGCCTACGAGCAGTACTTC. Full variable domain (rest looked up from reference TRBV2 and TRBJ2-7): EPEVTQTPSHQVTQMGQEVILRCVPISNHLYFYWYRQILGQKVEFLVSFYNNEISEKSEIFDDQFSVERPDGSNFTLKIRSTKLEDSAMYFCASRQGTAYEQYFGPGTRLTVT.

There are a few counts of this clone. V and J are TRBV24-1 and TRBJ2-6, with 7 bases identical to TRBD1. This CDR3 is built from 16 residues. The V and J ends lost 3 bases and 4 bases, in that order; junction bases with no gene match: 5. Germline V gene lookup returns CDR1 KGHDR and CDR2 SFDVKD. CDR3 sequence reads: CATSDRTGAGANVLTF. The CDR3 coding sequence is TGTGCCACCAGTGATCGAACAGGGGCAGGGGCCAACGTCCTGACTTTC.

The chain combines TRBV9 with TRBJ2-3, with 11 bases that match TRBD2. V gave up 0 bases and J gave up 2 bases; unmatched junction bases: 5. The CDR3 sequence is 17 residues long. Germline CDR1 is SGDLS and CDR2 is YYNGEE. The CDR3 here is CASSVGRLAGITDTQYF. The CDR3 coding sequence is TGTGCCAGCAGCGTAGGGAGACTAGCGGGGATCACAGATACGCAGTATTTT. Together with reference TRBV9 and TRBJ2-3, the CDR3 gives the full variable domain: DSGVTQTPKHLITATGQRVTLRCSPRSGDLSVYWYQQSLDQGLQFLIQYYNGEERAKGNILERFSAQQFPDLHSELNLSSLELGDSALYFCASSVGRLAGITDTQYFGPGTRLTVL.

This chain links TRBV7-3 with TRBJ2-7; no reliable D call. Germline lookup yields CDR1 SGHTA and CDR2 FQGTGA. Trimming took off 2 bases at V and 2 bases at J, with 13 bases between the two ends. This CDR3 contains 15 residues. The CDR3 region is CASSLGIGGTYEQYF. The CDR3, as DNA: TGTGCCAGCAGCTTAGGTATTGGCGGTACCTACGAGCAGTACTTC.

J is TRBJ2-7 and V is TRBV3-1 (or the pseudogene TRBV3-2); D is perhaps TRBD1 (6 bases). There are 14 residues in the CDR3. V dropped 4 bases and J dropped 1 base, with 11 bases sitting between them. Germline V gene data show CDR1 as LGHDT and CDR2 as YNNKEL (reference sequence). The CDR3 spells CASSPPGQSYEQYF. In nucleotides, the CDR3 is TGTGCCAGCAGCCCACCTGGACAGTCCTACGAGCAGTACTTC.

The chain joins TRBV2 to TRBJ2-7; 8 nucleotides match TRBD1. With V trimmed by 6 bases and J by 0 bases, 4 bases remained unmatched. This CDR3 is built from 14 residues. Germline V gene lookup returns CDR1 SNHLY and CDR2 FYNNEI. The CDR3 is CASRDTGGSYEQYF. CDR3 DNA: TGTGCCAGCAGGGATACAGGGGGCTCCTACGAGCAGTACTTC.

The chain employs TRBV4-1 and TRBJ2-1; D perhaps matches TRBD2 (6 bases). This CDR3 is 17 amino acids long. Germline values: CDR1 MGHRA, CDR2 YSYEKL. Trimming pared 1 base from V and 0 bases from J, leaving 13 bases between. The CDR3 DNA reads TGCGCCAGCAGCCAAGGACGAGCGGGCAGCTCCTACAATGAGCAGTTCTTC. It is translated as CASSQGRAGSSYNEQFF.

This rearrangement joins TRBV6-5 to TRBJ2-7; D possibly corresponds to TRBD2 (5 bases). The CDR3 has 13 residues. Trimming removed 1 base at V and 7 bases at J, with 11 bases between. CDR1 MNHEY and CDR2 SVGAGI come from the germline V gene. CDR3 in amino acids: CASSYFRSGEQYF. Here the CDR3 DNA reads TGTGCCAGCAGTTACTTCCGTTCGGGGGAGCAGTACTTC.

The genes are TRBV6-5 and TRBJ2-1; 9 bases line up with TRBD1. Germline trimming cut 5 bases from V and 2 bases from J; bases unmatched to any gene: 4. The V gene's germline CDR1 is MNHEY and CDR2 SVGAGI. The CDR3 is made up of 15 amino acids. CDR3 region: CASSPTGGTYNEQFF. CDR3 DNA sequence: TGTGCCAGCAGTCCGACAGGGGGTACCTACAATGAGCAGTTCTTC.

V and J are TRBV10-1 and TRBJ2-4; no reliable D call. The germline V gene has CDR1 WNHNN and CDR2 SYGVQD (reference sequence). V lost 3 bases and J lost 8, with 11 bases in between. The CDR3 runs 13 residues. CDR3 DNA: TGCGCCAGCAGTGAAACAGTAATGCACATTCAGTACTTC. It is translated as CASSETVMHIQYF.

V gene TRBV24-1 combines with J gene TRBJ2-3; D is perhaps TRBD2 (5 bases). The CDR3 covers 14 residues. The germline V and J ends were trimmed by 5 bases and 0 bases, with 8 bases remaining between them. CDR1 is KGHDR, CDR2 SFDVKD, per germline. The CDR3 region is CATSGGGSTDTQYF. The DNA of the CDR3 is TGTGCCACCAGTGGAGGCGGGAGCACAGATACGCAGTATTTT.

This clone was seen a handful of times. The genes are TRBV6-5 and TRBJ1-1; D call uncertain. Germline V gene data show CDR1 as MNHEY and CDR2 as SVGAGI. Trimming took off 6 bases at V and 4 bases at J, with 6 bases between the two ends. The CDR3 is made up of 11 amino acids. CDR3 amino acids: CASSGITEAFF. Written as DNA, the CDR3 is TGTGCCAGCAGCGGGATCACTGAAGCTTTCTTT.